The rows below give T cell receptor beta chains drawn from one sample of a study of cytomegalovirus exposure and HLA in healthy donors. Repertoires were generated with immunoSEQ multiplex PCR, while TCRdb's copy carries only in-frame clones and drops some. The sample includes 150,000 to 200,000 clones, over 65% of them seen just once. Sequences were obtained from PBMCs. The receptors originated from a man in his 60s in good health and CMV-seronegative. Both conserved end residues are part of each CDR3. The D gene is left open where the match is weak. Rows may omit the clone size; those that give it use once, few, many or a size class.

size: NA
V: TRBV19
J: TRBJ2-3
D: NA
DNA: TGTGCCGCTCAGGGGTGGAACACAGATACGCAGTATTTT
CDR3: CAAQGWNTDTQYF

size: NA
V: TRBV5-1
J: TRBJ2-7
D: TRBD2
DNA: TGCGCCAGCAGCTCCAAAGCGGGGGGCTACGAGCAGTACTTC
CDR3: CASSSKAGGYEQYF

size: NA
V: TRBV6-5
J: TRBJ1-1
D: NA
DNA: TGTGCCAGCAGTAACAGGGTTAACACTGAAGCTTTCTTT
CDR3: CASSNRVNTEAFF

size: NA
V: TRBV6-1
J: TRBJ2-2
D: NA
DNA: TGTGCCAGCAGCTTAGAGGGGGTCGGGGAGCTGTTTTTT
CDR3: CASSLEGVGELFF

size: NA
V: TRBV5-4
J: TRBJ2-3
D: NA
DNA: TGTGCCAGCAGCTTGGCCATGGCAGGCACAGGTACGCAGTATTTT
CDR3: CASSLAMAGTGTQYF

size: NA
V: TRBV19
J: TRBJ2-2
D: NA
DNA: TGTGCCAGTAGTCCAAGCCCAGGGGGGCCGGGGGAGCTGTTTTTT
CDR3: CASSPSPGGPGELFF

size: NA
V: TRBV19
J: TRBJ2-1
D: TRBD2
DNA: TGTGCCACGAACCCCCGGGGACTAGCGGGAGATCATGAGCAGTTCTTC
CDR3: CATNPRGLAGDHEQFF

size: NA
V: TRBV19
J: TRBJ2-1
D: TRBD1
DNA: TGTGCCAGTAGAATTGACAGGGGGAGGAATGAGCAGTTCTTC
CDR3: CASRIDRGRNEQFF

size: NA
V: TRBV30
J: TRBJ1-3
D: NA
DNA: TGTGCCTGGAAAAAGACAGTCTCTGGAAACACCATATATTTT
CDR3: CAWKKTVSGNTIYF

size: NA
V: TRBV19
J: TRBJ2-7
D: NA
DNA: TGTGCCAGTAGTATTCAGGGCCAGGGCTACGAGCAGTACTTC
CDR3: CASSIQGQGYEQYF

size: NA
V: TRBV12-5
J: TRBJ2-7
D: TRBD1
DNA: TGTGCTAGTGGTTCGGGACAGGGTGAGGGAGAGCAGTACTTC
CDR3: CASGSGQGEGEQYF

size: NA
V: TRBV7-6
J: TRBJ2-1
D: TRBD2
DNA: TGTGCCAGCAGCGTACGACTAGCGGATGAGCAGTTCTTC
CDR3: CASSVRLADEQFF

size: NA
V: TRBV6-1
J: TRBJ2-5
D: NA
DNA: TGTGCCAGCAGTGAATCGGGGGTGATACAAGAGACCCAGTACTTC
CDR3: CASSESGVIQETQYF

size: few
V: TRBV7-8
J: TRBJ2-1
D: TRBD2
DNA: TGTGCCAGCAGCATAACTAGCGGGAGTTTCAATGAGCAGTTCTTC
CDR3: CASSITSGSFNEQFF

size: NA
V: TRBV28
J: TRBJ2-2
D: TRBD1
DNA: TGTGCCAGTGATGAAGACAGGGGGGGCACCGGGGAGCTGTTTTTT
CDR3: CASDEDRGGTGELFF

size: few
V: TRBV7-8
J: TRBJ1-6
D: NA
DNA: TGTGCCAGCAGCTTACCCCGAGAGGTTTGGAGAAGCCTTAATTCACCCCTCCACTTT
CDR3: CASSLPREVWRSLNSPLHF

size: NA
V: TRBV6-1
J: TRBJ1-5
D: TRBD1
DNA: TGTGCCAGCGGGCCGGGACAGGGTTTGCCCCAGCATTTT
CDR3: CASGPGQGLPQHF

size: NA
V: TRBV5-4
J: TRBJ1-2
D: NA
DNA: TGTGCCAGCAGCTCAACGGCAGGGACATACACCTTC
CDR3: CASSSTAGTYTF

size: NA
V: TRBV10-3
J: TRBJ2-7
D: TRBD2
DNA: TGTGCCATCAGTTTAGCGGGAGAGGGGTCCTACGAGCAGTACTTC
CDR3: CAISLAGEGSYEQYF

size: few
V: TRBV7-9
J: TRBJ1-6
D: NA
DNA: TGTGCCAGCAGCACAGCGGGTTTTAATTCACCCCTCCACTTT
CDR3: CASSTAGFNSPLHF

size: NA
V: TRBV5-4
J: TRBJ1-1
D: NA
DNA: TGTGCCAGCAGCTTACAGGGAATCGGGAACACTGAAGCTTTCTTT
CDR3: CASSLQGIGNTEAFF

size: few
V: TRBV5-1
J: TRBJ2-5
D: TRBD1
DNA: TGCGCCAGCAGCCTGACGGACAGGGGGCGGCGGGAGACCCAGTACTTC
CDR3: CASSLTDRGRRETQYF

size: NA
V: TRBV29-1
J: TRBJ1-1
D: NA
DNA: TGCAGCACCCGGGGGGAGAACACTGAAGCTTTCTTT
CDR3: CSTRGENTEAFF

size: NA
V: TRBV5-8
J: TRBJ2-6
D: TRBD1
DNA: TGTGCCAGCAGCCGGTTCGGACAGGGATTCTCTGGGGCCAACGTCCTGACTTTC
CDR3: CASSRFGQGFSGANVLTF

size: NA
V: TRBV19
J: TRBJ2-3
D: TRBD2
DNA: TGTGCCAGTAGTATGAGACTAGCGGGGACCACAGATACGCAGTATTTT
CDR3: CASSMRLAGTTDTQYF

size: NA
V: TRBV6-1
J: TRBJ2-1
D: TRBD1
DNA: TGTGCCAGCAGCCGACAGGGGGCCAACAATGAGCAGTTCTTC
CDR3: CASSRQGANNEQFF

size: NA
V: TRBV5-1
J: TRBJ1-1
D: TRBD1
DNA: TGCGCCAGCAGCTCCGGACAGGGAATGAACACTGAAGCTTTCTTT
CDR3: CASSSGQGMNTEAFF